Sequencing of this T cell receptor beta chain was carried out in a study of radiotherapy plus CTLA-4 blockade in lung cancer. This CDR3 has 13 residues. The germline V gene has CDR1 SGHVS and CDR2 FNYEAQ. Trimming took off 1 base at V and 6 bases at J, with 10 bases between the two ends. The table came from immunoSEQ multiplex PCR; TCRdb's copy has only in-frame clones and leaves some out. The sample shows about 90,000 clones, about 85% of them seen only once. Sample: peripheral blood, taken from a patient treated with radiotherapy plus ipilimumab. This chain uses TRBV7-6 with TRBJ2-7, with a weak D call TRBD1 (5 bases). The TCR was taken from a human donor with non-small cell lung cancer that progressed on radiotherapy plus ipilimumab. The CDR3 loop reads CASSLDPGREQYF. For the CDR3, the DNA is TGTGCCAGCAGCTTAGATCCAGGGCGCGAGCAGTACTTC.